Described below is a single TCR beta chain sequence and its context. Its antigen is unidentified. The CDR3 totals 13 residues. The germline gives CDR1 SGHRS, CDR2 YFSETQ. The sample belongs to a study of cytomegalovirus exposure and HLA in healthy donors. The PCR contained 60 Vbeta and 13 Jbeta primers. Using immunoSEQ multiplex PCR, the repertoire was profiled, and TCRdb retains in-frame clones only, with some absent. The sample has roughly 150,000 clones, roughly four fifths seen once. Study findings and constraints: In a later analysis, the majority of CMV-associated beta chains seemingly showed HLA restriction. Most TCRs appeared rarely, but some public TCRs recurred in many donors.

The sample taken for sequencing was PBMCs. This receptor was taken from a man in his fifties in good health and CMV-seropositive. V usage is TRBV5-1 and J usage is TRBJ2-5; the D gene is possibly TRBD1 (5 bases). Judging by the DNA end, TRBJ2-7 fits better; the J call may be wrong. The CDR3 nucleotides are TGCGCCAGCAGCTTGGCGCAGGGCTACGAGCAGTACTTC. It is translated as CASSLAQGYEQYF.